Presented here are 7 T cell receptor beta chains from one specimen sequenced in a study of blood T cell repertoires in COVID-19. The assay was immunoSEQ multiplex PCR, and TCRdb's table has in-frame clones only and misses some. The sample yields more than 130,000 clones, 80% to 90% seen once. Sequenced input: peripheral blood. These receptors came from a woman in her forties with acute or convalescent COVID-19.

The chain couples TRBV19 to TRBJ1-4, with 10 bases identical to TRBD1. With V trimmed by 4 bases and J by 7 bases, 3 bases remained unmatched. CDR3 size: 14 residues. In germline, CDR1 is LNHDA, CDR2 SQIVND (reference sequence). CDR3 sequence (DNA): TGTGCCAGTAGTACGACAGGGGGCGTTGAAAAACTGTTTTTT. This sequence encodes CASSTTGGVEKLFF.

The table lists this clone with a count of one. This chain joins TRBV30 and TRBJ1-2; the match to TRBD1 covers 7 bases. The CDR3 is made up of 14 amino acids. The germline V gene encodes CDR1 GTSNPN and CDR2 SVGIG (reference sequence). Trimming at V came to 3 bases and at J to 3 bases, leaving 7 bases not matched to a gene. This CDR3 reads CAWRLQGGDYGYTF. The DNA of the CDR3 is TGTGCCTGGAGATTGCAGGGGGGAGACTATGGCTACACCTTC.

This chain joins TRBV29-1 and TRBJ2-7; 7 bases are a match to TRBD2. In germline, CDR1 is SQVTM, CDR2 ANQGSEA. J gave up 3 bases and V 7 bases, and 12 bases lay outside the gene matches. The CDR3 sequence is 14 residues long. CDR3 DNA sequence: TGCAGCGCCAAAGGTTTGGGAGGGTACTACGAGCAGTACTTC. It is translated as CSAKGLGGYYEQYF.

This clone was detected many times. The chain is built from TRBV27 and TRBJ1-1; 10 bases are a match to TRBD1. Germline CDR1 and CDR2: MNHEY and SMNVEV (reference sequence). J gave up 6 bases and V 6 bases, and 10 bases lay outside the gene matches. The CDR3 has 15 residues. CDR3 amino acids: CASRRQGAVAAEAFF. CDR3 DNA: TGTGCCAGCAGGAGACAGGGGGCGGTTGCGGCTGAAGCTTTCTTT.

V gene TRBV10-2 combines with J gene TRBJ2-5; TRBD1 matches 10 bases. Germline V gene data show CDR1 as WSHSY and CDR2 as SAAADI. V was pared by 10 bases and J by 5 bases, with 4 bases of the junction left unmatched. This CDR3 spans 12 amino acids. The CDR3, as DNA: TGCGCCATCGGACAGGGGGTTGAGACCCAGTACTTC. Protein: CAIGQGVETQYF.

This chain uses TRBV30 with TRBJ1-6, with D perhaps TRBD1 (5 bases). CDR1 and CDR2 from the germline V gene are GTSNPN and SVGIG (reference sequence). The CDR3 consists of 14 residues. Trimming took 0 bases from V and 6 from J, leaving 9 bases between them. The CDR3 loop is CAWSVGTINSPLHF. In DNA, the CDR3 is TGTGCCTGGAGTGTGGGGACTATTAATTCACCCCTCCACTTT.

The chain joins TRBV10-3 to TRBJ2-2; TRBD1 aligns across 9 bases. The CDR3 spans 15 residues. Trimming removed 11 bases from V and 1 base from J; junction bases left unmatched: 8. Germline V gives CDR1 ENHRY, CDR2 SYGVKD. CDR3 region: CAVTGQGGNTGELFF. CDR3 nucleotide sequence: TGTGCCGTCACGGGACAGGGAGGGAACACCGGGGAGCTGTTTTTT.